This TCR beta chain was sequenced during a study of blood T cell repertoires in COVID-19 (dated by TCRdb to between 2020 and 2021). With regard to the full study: Collaborator samples came from the United States, Italy and Spain and covered acute and convalescent phases of COVID-19. The sample metadata nearly always contained a de-identified subject ID, COVID-19 status, age in years and sex. Deeply sampled blood TCRbeta repertoires from subjects exposed to, actively infected with, or recovered from COVID-19 were included in the dataset. Where HLA class I and class II types were available, the types were taken from metadata supplied by the sample provider, not from assay-based typing. A freely available public database, intended as a resource for researchers studying the immune response to SARS-CoV-2, is where the repertoires were released. Samples came from the ongoing ImmuneRACE study (first 160 participants) plus 1,254 subjects from 6 global collaborators. The prospective study material was composed of cDNA or gDNA derived from T cells, B-cell-depleted T cells, or PBMCs.

One collaborating source in Seattle enrolled patients while the patients were actively infected and followed the patients over time throughout the course of disease. The collaborating institutions used their own protocols to collect whole blood in K2EDTA tubes. For TCRbeta analysis, collaborators shipped samples in one of three forms: frozen whole blood, isolated PBMCs, or DNA extracted from either of those sample types. Note on this clone: Its antigen remains unidentified. There are no base qualities to consult, and no much larger clone falls within one base.

TCRbeta CDR3 regions were amplified from genomic DNA by means of the immunoSEQ Assay, a bias-controlled multiplex PCR. The study's own analysis went as follows. The number of nucleated cells in each sample was estimated from the amplification of reference gene primers within the assay. To quantify the absolute abundance of each unique TCRbeta CDR3 rearrangement, sequence reads were collapsed and filtered. For each sample, productive Simpson clonality was calculated by taking the square root of Simpson's diversity index across productive rearrangements. The table was pulled from immuneACCESS by TCRdb, which kept in-frame rearrangements only. Such tables lose some clones; where checked, under half of the loss comes from unresolved V genes, and the rest has no known cause. The D gene and trimming were derived from the DNA, and the V and J assignments and clone size from that table. The sample records 150,000 to 200,000 clones, 85% to 90% of which are singletons. In total, the top ten clones hold around an eighth of the sample.

The paper as a whole reports these results and caveats: Clinical and demographic metadata were provided uncurated, with the amount varying by source and participant.

Looking up the germline V gene yields CDR1 MGHRA and CDR2 YSYEKL. V sheds 0 bases and J sheds 4 bases, leaving 19 bases between their ends. From the cysteine through the phenylalanine, the CDR3 covers 17 amino acids. The entry retains the CDR3 DNA only, 51 bases that are in frame from base 1. The receptor's source is a woman in her 70s with COVID-19, enrolled during active disease. The V and J genes are TRBV4-1 and TRBJ2-7; perhaps TRBD1 is the D gene, with 6 bases matching. The source material was peripheral blood. Here is the DNA: TGCGCCAGCAGCCAAGATGCCAGGGGTCAGATTGGATACGAGCAGTACTTC. The encoded protein is CASSQDARGQIGYEQYF.